This is a list of T cell receptor beta chains from one sample in a study of T cell repertoires in cytomegalovirus infection. Via MiXCR, TCRdb re-called the reads, giving one row per CDR3 protein. The table records around 450,000 distinct CDR3 sequences, 11% of them present only once. Sample: PBMCs. The receptor source for this set is a human donor in good health (CMV status not recorded). Some clones in this sample may be carry-over from other donors' samples. The CDR3 runs from the conserved cysteine through the conserved F or W. Each record gives: J gene, clone size, V gene, CDR3 protein. Some rows mark clone size as missing; the rest say once, few, many or name a class of expanded clone.

J: TRBJ1-2; size: many; V: TRBV19; CDR3: CASSIRQNYGYTF
J: TRBJ2-2; size: .; V: TRBV7-8; CDR3: CTNSLSRFANTGELFF
J: TRBJ1-2; size: once; V: TRBV9; CDR3: CASSGGGQPFNYGYTF
J: TRBJ2-7; size: few; V: TRBV5-1; CDR3: CASSPRTSGPQYEQYF
J: TRBJ2-5; size: many; V: TRBV27; CDR3: CASSLGTGARETQYF
J: TRBJ2-7; size: few; V: TRBV6-5; CDR3: CASRAESAGSEQYF
J: TRBJ1-4; size: .; V: TRBV20-1; CDR3: CSARGKTNEKLFF
J: TRBJ2-4; size: many; V: TRBV20-1; CDR3: CSARGVESLAKNIQYF
J: TRBJ2-7; size: many; V: TRBV20-1; CDR3: CSARGSGGPYEQYF
J: TRBJ1-1; size: .; V: TRBV2; CDR3: CASRAYLTGDNTEAFF
J: TRBJ1-5; size: many; V: TRBV19; CDR3: CASSVDGGNQPQHF
J: TRBJ1-5; size: .; V: TRBV20-1; CDR3: CSARDLGSRTPQHF
J: TRBJ2-7; size: many; V: TRBV7-9; CDR3: CASSLVAGGDEQYF
J: TRBJ2-5; size: .; V: TRBV3-1; CDR3: CASSQAARGGQYF
J: TRBJ2-7; size: many; V: TRBV19; CDR3: CASSILAGGRYEQYF
J: TRBJ2-1; size: .; V: TRBV14; CDR3: CASSRITGDEQFF
J: TRBJ1-2; size: .; V: TRBV6-1; CDR3: CASSELLGQAIYGYTF
J: TRBJ1-6; size: few; V: TRBV19; CDR3: CASSLAGRNNSPLHF